A selection of T cell receptor beta chains follows, all from one sample in a study of T cell responses to AZD1222 COVID-19 vaccine. Repertoires were generated with immunoSEQ multiplex PCR, while TCRdb's copy carries only in-frame clones and drops some. The sample lists roughly 150,000 clones, around 90% occurring once. The specimen was peripheral blood, collected on day 0 of AZD1222 vaccination. The source is an adult in good health. Each CDR3 is given with its conserved first and last residue. The D gene is left open where the match is weak. The listing skips clone size in some rows; elsewhere it reads once, few, many or a size class.

v_call,j_call,d_call,clone_size,cdr3_nt,cdr3_aa
TRBV29-1,TRBJ2-7,TRBD2,-,TGCAGCGTTGAAACCGGACTAGCGGGAGTACACGAGCAGTACTTC,CSVETGLAGVHEQYF
TRBV19,TRBJ2-2,TRBD2,few,TGTGCCACCCCCGCCGGCCTAGCGGGAGGGCCCGGCACCGGGGAGCTGTTTTTT,CATPAGLAGGPGTGELFF
TRBV20-1,TRBJ1-5,-,-,TGCAGTGCTACGCAAGACAGGAGCCAGCATTTT,CSATQDRSQHF
TRBV7-9,TRBJ1-5,-,-,TGTGCCAGCCCCCCACTTATTAGACACGGCAATCAGCCCCAGCATTTT,CASPPLIRHGNQPQHF
TRBV11-1,TRBJ1-1,-,-,TGTGCCAGCAGCTTAGCGCTTTGGGACATAGGAACAATGAACACTGAAGCTTTCTTT,CASSLALWDIGTMNTEAFF
TRBV11-1,TRBJ2-7,-,-,TGTGCCAGCAGCCCAGAGGCAGGGAGCTACGAGCAGTACTTC,CASSPEAGSYEQYF
TRBV7-2,TRBJ2-7,-,-,TGTGCCAGCAGCTTAACTAGCTCATCCCACGAGCAGTACTTC,CASSLTSSSHEQYF
TRBV19,TRBJ1-3,-,-,TGTGCCAGTACCGCACAGTCCATCTCTGGAAACACCATATATTTT,CASTAQSISGNTIYF
TRBV2,TRBJ2-7,TRBD1,once,TGTGCCAGCCATCCTTCCCTTGGGACAGGGGTCACCTACGAGCAGTACTTC,CASHPSLGTGVTYEQYF
TRBV11-2,TRBJ1-1,-,-,TGTGCCAGCAGCTTAGTTAGGGCGAACACTGAAGCTTTCTTT,CASSLVRANTEAFF
TRBV4-1,TRBJ2-1,TRBD2,-,TGCGCCAGCAGCCATGGGCGGGGGGGATCTAATTGGAATGAGCAGTTCTTC,CASSHGRGGSNWNEQFF
TRBV7-9,TRBJ1-1,TRBD1,-,TGTGCCAGCAGCTTAAAGGGACAGGGTGTAAAAACTGAAGCTTTCTTT,CASSLKGQGVKTEAFF
TRBV12-5,TRBJ1-3,TRBD1,-,TGTGCTAGTGGTTTGGTACAGGGGAGCAACACCATATATTTT,CASGLVQGSNTIYF
TRBV4-1,TRBJ2-7,-,once,TGCGCCAGCAGCCAACCAGGACGCGAGAGAAACTACGAGCAGTACTTC,CASSQPGRERNYEQYF
TRBV7-8,TRBJ1-6,-,-,TGTGCCAGCAGCTTACAGGAGTCACCCCTCCACTTT,CASSLQESPLHF
TRBV9,TRBJ2-2,-,once,TGTGCCAGCAGCGTGCTCGGGAGAGCGAACACCGGGGAGCTGTTTTTT,CASSVLGRANTGELFF
TRBV6-5,TRBJ2-5,TRBD1,-,TGTGCCAGCAGTTACGGGACAGGGGGCCTGGAGACCCAGTACTTC,CASSYGTGGLETQYF
TRBV2,TRBJ2-3,-,-,TGTGCCAGCAGAAAGGCGGAGGCTAGCACAGATACGCAGTATTTT,CASRKAEASTDTQYF